A single T cell receptor beta chain is shown here with its context. The data are from a study of shared clonotypes between healthy human individuals. The assay was immunoSEQ multiplex PCR, and TCRdb's table has in-frame clones only and misses some. The repertoire holds about 480,000 clones, with 60% to 80% as singletons. V dropped 6 bases and J dropped 5 bases, with 13 bases sitting between them. Germline CDR1 MDHEN, CDR2 SYDVKM. The CDR3 spans 13 residues. Donation came from healthy HIV-negative adults that had no recent acute infections or vaccinations. The TCR originated in a woman in her thirties or forties in good health. Some clones in this sample may be carry-over from other donors' samples. Source material: PBMCs. The V and J genes are TRBV28 and TRBJ2-5; D is tentatively TRBD1 or TRBD2 (5 bases each). The CDR3 is CASRRGPRETQYF. CDR3 nucleotides: TGTGCCAGCAGACGGGGCCCCCGGGAGACCCAGTACTTC.